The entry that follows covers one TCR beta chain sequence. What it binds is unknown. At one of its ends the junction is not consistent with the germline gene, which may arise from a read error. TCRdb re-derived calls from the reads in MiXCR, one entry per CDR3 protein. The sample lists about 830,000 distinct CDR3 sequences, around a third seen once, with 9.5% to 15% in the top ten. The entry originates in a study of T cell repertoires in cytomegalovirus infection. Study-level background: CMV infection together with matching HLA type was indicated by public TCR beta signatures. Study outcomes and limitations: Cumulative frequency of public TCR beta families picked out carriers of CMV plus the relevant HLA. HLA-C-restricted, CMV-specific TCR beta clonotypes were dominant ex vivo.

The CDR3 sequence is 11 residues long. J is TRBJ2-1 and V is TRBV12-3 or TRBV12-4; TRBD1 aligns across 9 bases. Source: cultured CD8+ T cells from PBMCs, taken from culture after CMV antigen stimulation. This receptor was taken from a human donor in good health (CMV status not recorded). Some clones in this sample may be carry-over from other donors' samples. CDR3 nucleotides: TGTGCCAGCAGTTCCGGGACAGGGCGGGTCTTC. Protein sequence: CASSSGTGRVF.